Shown below are 17 T cell receptor beta chains from a single sample sequenced in a study of T cells in Graves' hyperthyroidism and ophthalmopathy. Researchers took RNA transcripts and amplified the TCR beta CDR3 regions from them. Researchers ran a first-round RT-PCR on the TCR CDR3 using the HTBI primer set. TCRdb independently ran MiXCR on the multiplex PCR reads; one entry per CDR3 protein. The sample contains some 510,000 distinct CDR3 sequences, under 60% of which appear only once. Input material: peripheral blood or thyroid tissue (not recorded which). The receptors come from a woman aged 18 to 35 with Graves' hyperthyroidism.

As regards this clonotype: At one of its ends the junction is not consistent with the germline gene, which may arise from a read error. This chain joins TRBV7-9 and TRBJ2-6; D is perhaps TRBD1 (6 bases). Germline V gene sequence: CDR1 SEHNR, CDR2 FQNEAQ (reference sequence). The CDR3 consists of 12 residues. The CDR3 DNA follows: TGTGCCAGCAGCTCAGGGGACAACGTCCTGACTTTC. Translated, it gives CASSSGDNVLTF.

The chain recombines TRBV15 with TRBJ2-7, with TRBD2 matching over 7 bases. Trimming cost V 3 bases and J 5 bases; bases outside gene matches: 10. The CDR3 is 15 amino acids. Germline V gives CDR1 LNHNV, CDR2 YYDKDF (reference sequence). The CDR3, as DNA: TGTGCCACCAGCAGGGCGTGGGAGGGCCTTCACGAGCAGTACTTC. Amino acids: CATSRAWEGLHEQYF.

The chain recombines TRBV2 with TRBJ1-2; TRBD1 matches 10 bases. V shed 6 bases and J 7 bases; nucleotides not matched to a gene: 8. This CDR3 has 14 amino acids. Germline loops: CDR1 SNHLY, CDR2 FYNNEI. CDR3 sequence reads: CASRTGTGAFGYTF. CDR3 sequence (DNA): TGTGCCAGCAGAACCGGGACAGGGGCTTTTGGCTACACCTTC.

The rearrangement uses TRBV7-7 and TRBJ2-7, with TRBD1 matching over 9 bases. CDR3 length: 18 amino acids. Trimming removed 1 base from V and 2 bases from J; junction bases left unmatched: 12. Germline V gene data show CDR1 as SSHAT and CDR2 as FNYEAQ (reference sequence). In DNA form, the CDR3 reads TGTGCCAGCAGCTTAGTGGGACAGGGTCTAGCCAGAACCTACGAGCAGTACTTC. This translates into CASSLVGQGLARTYEQYF.

Points on this clonotype: This may be a read error: a much more frequent sequence differs by one nucleotide. V is TRBV7-2 and J is TRBJ1-1, with TRBD1 matching 8 bases. This CDR3 spans 16 amino acids. Per the germline V gene, CDR1 is SGHTA and CDR2 is FQGNSA. Trimming took 5 bases from V and 4 from J; bases not matched to a gene: 12. CDR3 nucleotide sequence: TGTGCCAGCAGCCCGTCGCAGACAGGGGTAGGCACTGAAGCTTTCTTT. Translation: CASSPSQTGVGTEAFF.

The sample holds a few counts of this clonotype. At one boundary the junction diverges from the germline segment, which might be a read error. This chain joins TRBV10-3 and TRBJ1-2, with D tentatively TRBD1 (5 bases). This CDR3 is built from 15 residues. Per germline, CDR1 ENHRY and CDR2 SYGVKD. CDR3 loop: CASSFTGTLAFGYTF. As DNA, the CDR3 is TGTGCCAGCAGTTTCACCGGGACGCTCGCTTTTGGCTACACCTTC.

This clonotype occurred a few times. V gene TRBV19 combines with J gene TRBJ1-3; D is unresolved. Germline values: CDR1 LNHDA, CDR2 SQIVND (reference sequence). V shed 1 base and J shed 4 bases, with 5 bases lying between them. This CDR3 is built from 13 residues. The CDR3 loop is CASSIGNGNTIYF. CDR3 in DNA: TGTGCCAGTAGTATAGGCAACGGAAACACCATATATTTT.

This clonotype was seen a few times. J is TRBJ1-4 and V is TRBV7-6, with no clear D. Germline-derived CDR1 and CDR2 are SGHVS and FNYEAQ. The CDR3 is made up of 16 amino acids. The V gene lost 0 bases and the J gene lost 0 bases, with 8 bases spanning the gap. The CDR3 bases are TGTGCCAGCAGCTTAGCGTCGGGTGCAACTAATGAAAAACTGTTTTTT. Its translation is CASSLASGATNEKLFF.

Ten or more counts support this clonotype. The V and J genes are TRBV24-1 and TRBJ2-5, with D possibly matching TRBD2 (6 bases). This CDR3 has 14 residues. Trimming removed 3 bases at V and 4 bases at J, with 11 bases between. Germline lookup yields CDR1 KGHDR and CDR2 SFDVKD. In DNA form, the CDR3 reads TGTGCCACCAGTGATGGAGGGGCCGGAGAGACCCAGTACTTC. It translates to CATSDGGAGETQYF.

This rearrangement joins TRBV25-1 to TRBJ1-2, with D possibly TRBD1 on 6 matching bases. From germline, CDR1 is MGHDK and CDR2 SYGVNS. Trimming pared 11 bases from V and 5 bases from J, leaving 18 bases between. This CDR3 is 13 amino acids long. CDR3 nucleotides: TGTGCCTGGAGCCTTACAGGGAATTATGGCTACACCTTC. Translated, it gives CAWSLTGNYGYTF.

This clonotype was detected ten times or more. The chain combines TRBV7-9 with TRBJ1-1; 10 bases are a match to TRBD1. Germline V gene lookup returns CDR1 SEHNR and CDR2 FQNEAQ (reference sequence). CDR3 length: 15 residues. J lost 0 bases, V lost 5 bases, and 3 bases had no gene match. CDR3 DNA sequence: TGTGCCAGCAGCCTGGGACAGGGGTTGAACACTGAAGCTTTCTTT. Protein product: CASSLGQGLNTEAFF.

This rearrangement joins TRBV15 to TRBJ2-6; 7 nucleotides align to TRBD1. The V gene end was trimmed by 1 base and the J gene end by 3 bases; junction bases not matched to a gene: 3. This CDR3 region has 16 residues. The germline gives CDR1 LNHNV, CDR2 YYDKDF (reference sequence). The CDR3 bases are TGTGCCACCAGCAGAGGGGACAGCTATGGGGCCAACGTCCTGACTTTC. It is translated as CATSRGDSYGANVLTF.

Many counts were recorded for this clonotype. The CDR3: CASKPASYGYTF. The CDR3 region has the DNA TGTGCCAGCAAGCCAGCGAGCTATGGCTACACCTTC. The chain carries TRBV6-4 and TRBJ1-2; no reliable D call. Trimming took off 7 bases at V and 4 bases at J, with 10 bases between the two ends. From germline, CDR1 is MRHNA and CDR2 SNTAGT. The CDR3 loop spans 12 amino acids.

In its sample, this clonotype was seen many times. The genes are TRBV2 and TRBJ1-1, with no clear D. Germline V gene lookup returns CDR1 SNHLY and CDR2 FYNNEI. This CDR3 is built from 13 residues. Trimming pared 6 bases from V and 3 bases from J, leaving 11 bases between. The CDR3 DNA reads as TGTGCCAGCAGGGAGGGTTACTACACTGAAGCTTTCTTT. As protein: CASREGYYTEAFF.

The rearrangement joins TRBV14 to TRBJ1-1; D is unresolved. CDR1 and CDR2 (germline): SGHDN, FVKESK. The V end lost 6 bases, the J end lost 5 bases, and 16 bases lay between the germline ends. The CDR3 length is 14 residues. The CDR3 nucleotides read TGTGCCAGCAGGGCAACCGGGTCCACGACTGAAGCTTTCTTT. Protein product: CASRATGSTTEAFF.

The chain has TRBV7-6 and TRBJ2-7; D call uncertain. This CDR3 has 13 amino acids. Trimming took 2 bases from V and 5 from J, leaving 10 bases between them. Germline values: CDR1 SGHVS, CDR2 FNYEAQ. CDR3 protein: CASSLSRYHEQYF. The CDR3 DNA follows: TGTGCCAGCAGCTTAAGCCGCTACCACGAGCAGTACTTC.

The table lists this clonotype with many counts. This sequence joins TRBV15 and TRBJ2-7, with TRBD2 identical over 10 bases. Germline V gene data show CDR1 as LNHNV and CDR2 as YYDKDF (reference sequence). V was pared by 1 base and J by 0 bases, with 6 bases of the junction left unmatched. The CDR3 sequence is 17 residues long. The CDR3 loop is CATSRGIAGGSSYEQYF. The DNA for the CDR3 is TGTGCCACCAGCAGAGGGATAGCGGGAGGCAGCTCCTACGAGCAGTACTTC.